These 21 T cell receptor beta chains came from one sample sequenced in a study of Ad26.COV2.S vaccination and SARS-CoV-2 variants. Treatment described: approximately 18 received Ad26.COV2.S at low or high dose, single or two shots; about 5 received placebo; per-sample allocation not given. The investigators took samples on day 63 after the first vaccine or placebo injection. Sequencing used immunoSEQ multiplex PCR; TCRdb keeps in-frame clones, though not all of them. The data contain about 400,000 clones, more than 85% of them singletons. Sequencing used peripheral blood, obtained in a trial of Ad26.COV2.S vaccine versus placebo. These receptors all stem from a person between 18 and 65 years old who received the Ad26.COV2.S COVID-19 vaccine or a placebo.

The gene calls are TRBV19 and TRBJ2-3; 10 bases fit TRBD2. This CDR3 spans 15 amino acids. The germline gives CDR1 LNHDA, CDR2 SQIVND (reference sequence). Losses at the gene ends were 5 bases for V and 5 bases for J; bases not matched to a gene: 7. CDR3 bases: TGTGCCAGTAGTGGATTAGCGGGGGGATTAGATACGCAGTATTTT. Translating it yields CASSGLAGGLDTQYF.

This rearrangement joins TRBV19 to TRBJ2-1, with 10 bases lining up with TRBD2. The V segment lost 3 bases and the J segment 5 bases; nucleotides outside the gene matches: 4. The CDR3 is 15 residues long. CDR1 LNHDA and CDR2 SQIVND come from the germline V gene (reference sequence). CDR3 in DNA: TGTGCCAGTAGTATGATAGCGGGGGGTCACAATGAGCAGTTCTTC. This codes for CASSMIAGGHNEQFF.

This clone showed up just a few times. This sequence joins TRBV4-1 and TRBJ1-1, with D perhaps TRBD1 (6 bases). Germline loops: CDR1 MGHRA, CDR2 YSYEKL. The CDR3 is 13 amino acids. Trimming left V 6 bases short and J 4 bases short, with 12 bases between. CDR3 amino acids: CASSGRGGTEAFF. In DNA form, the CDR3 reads TGCGCCAGCAGTGGGAGGGGGGGCACTGAAGCTTTCTTT.

CDR3 nucleotide sequence: TGTGCCAGCAGTTTGGACAAAAGGGGTGGCTACACCTTC. Translating it yields CASSLDKRGGYTF. J is TRBJ1-2 and V is TRBV12-3 or TRBV12-4; a possible D gene is TRBD1 (5 bases). The CDR3 runs 13 residues. Trimming removed 3 bases from V and 7 bases from J, with 12 bases in between.

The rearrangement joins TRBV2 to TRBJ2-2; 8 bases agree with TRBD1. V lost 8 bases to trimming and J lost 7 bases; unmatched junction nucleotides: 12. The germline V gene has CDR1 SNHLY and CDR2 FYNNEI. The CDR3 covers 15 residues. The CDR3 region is CASRRTGLLVGELFF. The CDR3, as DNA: TGTGCCAGCCGACGGACAGGGCTCCTTGTCGGGGAGCTGTTTTTT.

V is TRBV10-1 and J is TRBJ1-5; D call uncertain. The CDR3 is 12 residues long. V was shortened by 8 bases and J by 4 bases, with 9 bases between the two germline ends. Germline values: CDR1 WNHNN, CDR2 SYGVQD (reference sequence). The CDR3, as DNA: TGCGCCAGCTCGGCGGGGAATCAGCCCCAGCATTTT. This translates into CASSAGNQPQHF.

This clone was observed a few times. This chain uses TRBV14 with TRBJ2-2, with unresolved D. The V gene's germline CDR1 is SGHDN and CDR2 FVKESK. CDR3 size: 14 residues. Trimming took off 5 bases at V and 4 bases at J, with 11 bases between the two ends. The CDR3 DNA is TGTGCCAGCAGCGAGACCAGTTTCACCGGGGAGCTGTTTTTT. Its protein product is CASSETSFTGELFF.

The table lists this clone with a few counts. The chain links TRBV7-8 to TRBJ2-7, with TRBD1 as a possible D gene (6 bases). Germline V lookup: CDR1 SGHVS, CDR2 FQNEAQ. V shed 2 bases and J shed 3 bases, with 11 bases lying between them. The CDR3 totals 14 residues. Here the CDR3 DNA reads TGTGCCAGCAGCTTACTTCAGGGGAACTACGAGCAGTACTTC. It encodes CASSLLQGNYEQYF.

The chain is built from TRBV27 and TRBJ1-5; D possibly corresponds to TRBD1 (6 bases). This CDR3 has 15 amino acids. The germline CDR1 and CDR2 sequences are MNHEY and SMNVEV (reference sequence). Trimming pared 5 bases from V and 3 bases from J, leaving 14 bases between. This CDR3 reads CASSTTGGANQPQHF. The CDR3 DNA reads TGTGCCAGCAGTACGACAGGAGGGGCCAATCAGCCCCAGCATTTT.

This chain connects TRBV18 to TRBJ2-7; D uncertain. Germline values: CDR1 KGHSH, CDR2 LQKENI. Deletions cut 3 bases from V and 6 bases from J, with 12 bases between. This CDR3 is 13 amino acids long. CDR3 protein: CASSPTTFGEQYF. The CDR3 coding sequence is TGTGCCAGCTCACCGACGACGTTCGGCGAGCAGTACTTC.

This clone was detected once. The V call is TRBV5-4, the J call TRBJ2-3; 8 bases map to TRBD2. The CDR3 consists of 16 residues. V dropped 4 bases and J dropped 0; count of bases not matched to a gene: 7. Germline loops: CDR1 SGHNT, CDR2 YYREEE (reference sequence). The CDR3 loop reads CASSPGTRKSTDTQYF. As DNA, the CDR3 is TGTGCCAGCAGCCCCGGGACTAGGAAAAGCACAGATACGCAGTATTTT.

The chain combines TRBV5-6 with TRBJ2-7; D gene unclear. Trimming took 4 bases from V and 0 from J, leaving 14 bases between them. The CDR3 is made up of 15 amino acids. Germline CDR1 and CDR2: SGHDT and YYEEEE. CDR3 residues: CASSPTPSSSYEQYF. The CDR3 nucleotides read TGTGCCAGCAGCCCCACTCCCTCTAGCTCCTACGAGCAGTACTTC.

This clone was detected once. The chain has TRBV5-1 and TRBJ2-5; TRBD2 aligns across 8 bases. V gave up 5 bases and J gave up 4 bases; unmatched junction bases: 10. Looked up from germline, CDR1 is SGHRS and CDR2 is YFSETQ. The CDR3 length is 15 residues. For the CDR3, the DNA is TGCGCCAGCAGACTCCTCCCGGGACTAGGAGAGACCCAGTACTTC. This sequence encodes CASRLLPGLGETQYF.

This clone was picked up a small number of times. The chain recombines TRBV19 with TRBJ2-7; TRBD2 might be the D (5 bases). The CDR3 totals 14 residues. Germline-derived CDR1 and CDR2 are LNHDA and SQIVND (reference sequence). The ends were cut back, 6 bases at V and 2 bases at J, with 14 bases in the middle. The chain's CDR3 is CASSFGIGTYEQYF. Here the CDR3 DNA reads TGTGCCAGTAGCTTCGGGATTGGAACCTACGAGCAGTACTTC.

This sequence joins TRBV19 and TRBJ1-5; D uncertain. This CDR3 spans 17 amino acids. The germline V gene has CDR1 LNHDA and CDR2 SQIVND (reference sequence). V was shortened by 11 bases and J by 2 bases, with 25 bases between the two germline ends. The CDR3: CAASRKGDGRGNQPQHF. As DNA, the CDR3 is TGTGCCGCCAGTAGAAAAGGTGATGGGAGAGGCAATCAGCCCCAGCATTTT. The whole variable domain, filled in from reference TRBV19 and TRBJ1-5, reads DGGITQSPKYLFRKEGQNVTLSCEQNLNHDAMYWYRQDPGQGLRLIYYSQIVNDFQKGDIAEGYSVSREKKESFPLTVTSAQKNPTAFYLCAASRKGDGRGNQPQHFGDGTRLSIL.

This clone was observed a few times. CDR3 sequence reads: CSVDFGTGGFGYTF. The DNA for the CDR3 is TGCAGCGTTGACTTTGGGACAGGGGGCTTCGGCTACACCTTC. The chain employs TRBV29-1 and TRBJ1-2; TRBD1 aligns across 12 bases. The V and J ends lost 3 bases and 8 bases, in that order; junction bases with no gene match: 7. Germline-derived CDR1 and CDR2 are SQVTM and ANQGSEA. The CDR3 contains 14 residues.

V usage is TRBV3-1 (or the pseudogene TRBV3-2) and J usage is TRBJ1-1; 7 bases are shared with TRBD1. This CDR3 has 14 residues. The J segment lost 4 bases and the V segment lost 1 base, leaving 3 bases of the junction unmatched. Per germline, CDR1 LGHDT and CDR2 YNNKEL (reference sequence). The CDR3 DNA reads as TGTGCCAGCAGCCAAGCCGGGACAGCCACTGAAGCTTTCTTT. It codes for CASSQAGTATEAFF.

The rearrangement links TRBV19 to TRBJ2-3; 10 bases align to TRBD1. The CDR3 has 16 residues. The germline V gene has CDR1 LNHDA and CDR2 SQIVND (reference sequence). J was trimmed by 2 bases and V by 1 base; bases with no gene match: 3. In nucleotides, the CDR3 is TGTGCCAGTAGTATAGTCGACAGGGGGCTCACAGATACGCAGTATTTT. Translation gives CASSIVDRGLTDTQYF.

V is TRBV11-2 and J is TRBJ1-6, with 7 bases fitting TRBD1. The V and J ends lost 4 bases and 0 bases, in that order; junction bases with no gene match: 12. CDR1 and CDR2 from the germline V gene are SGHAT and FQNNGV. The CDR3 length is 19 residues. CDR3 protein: CASSSSVWDRGSYNSPLHF. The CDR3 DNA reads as TGTGCCAGCAGCTCCAGTGTGTGGGACAGAGGCTCCTATAATTCACCCCTCCACTTT.

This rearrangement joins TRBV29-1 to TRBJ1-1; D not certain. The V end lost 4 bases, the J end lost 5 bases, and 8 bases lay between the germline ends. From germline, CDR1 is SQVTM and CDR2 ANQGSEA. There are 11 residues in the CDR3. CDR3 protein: CSVVDGTEAFF. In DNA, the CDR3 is TGCAGCGTTGTGGACGGGACTGAAGCTTTCTTT.

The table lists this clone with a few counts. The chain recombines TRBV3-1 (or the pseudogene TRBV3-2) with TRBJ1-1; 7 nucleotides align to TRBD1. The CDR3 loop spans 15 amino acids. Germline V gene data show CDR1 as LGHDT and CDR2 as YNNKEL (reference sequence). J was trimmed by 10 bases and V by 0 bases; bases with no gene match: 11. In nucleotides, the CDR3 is TGTGCCAGCAGCCAAGAATCTGGACAGGCGGTTAGAGCTTTCTTT. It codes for CASSQESGQAVRAFF.